Reported below is one T cell receptor (beta chain). Assay: immunoSEQ multiplex PCR; the TCRdb copy retains only in-frame clones and omits some. The repertoire holds approximately 580,000 clones, with about 80% as singletons. This entry comes from a study of shared T cell receptors in the human thymus. Germline CDR1 MDHEN, CDR2 SYDVKM. V was cut by 5 bases and J by 12 bases, with 28 bases left in between. CDR3 size: 17 residues. Separately, the same data were catalogued under a study of human thymus T cells. Per that study: Resections removed during corrective heart surgery provided the thymus tissue used. Thymic and blood repertoires showed apparently biased V and J gene usage. Highly overlapping thymic repertoires in unrelated individuals were reported by related research.

Sequences were obtained from thymocytes. This receptor was obtained from a boy younger than two with a congenital heart defect. V usage is TRBV28 and J usage is TRBJ1-4; the D gene is possibly TRBD1 (6 bases). In DNA, the CDR3 is TGTGCCAGCAGTCCCCACCCCGGTCGGGACATCCCCAGGGAACTGTTTTTT. Translating gives CASSPHPGRDIPRELFF.